The clone carrying this T cell receptor (beta chain) was detected only a few times. No antigen is known for it. Time point defined: blood 2 weeks post-SBRT. Treatment given: 15 Gy SBRT to primary tumor, nephrectomy 4 weeks later. The data derive from a study of radiation and T cells in renal cell carcinoma. Overall study findings and caveats: Without pretreatment biopsies, baseline tumor clonotype presence was undetermined. In blood, top tumor clones expanded by 2 weeks, shrinking by 4.

Profiled with immunoSEQ multiplex PCR; TCRdb holds only in-frame clones, not every one. The sample has about 58,000 clones; roughly four fifths are singletons. This TCR was recovered from a man in his sixties with renal cell carcinoma. This material consisted of blood, taken from a patient whose treatment included radiotherapy and nephrectomy.

The CDR3 DNA follows: TGTGCCAGCAGTTCTCGGACAGGGATGGAGTTCTTC. This translates into CASSSRTGMEFF. J is TRBJ2-1 and V is TRBV6-5; 8 nucleotides agree with TRBD1. The CDR3 has 12 amino acids. Germline assignment: CDR1 MNHEY and CDR2 SVGAGI. Trimming removed 4 bases from V and 14 bases from J; junction bases left unmatched: 7.